The 20 T cell receptor beta chains below were found in one sample sequenced in a study of T-cell memory formation after mild COVID-19. Using its own MiXCR run on the 5' RACE reads, TCRdb lists one record per CDR3 protein. The data hold roughly 610,000 distinct CDR3 sequences, with 15% to 20% observed a single time. Material for sequencing was PBMCs or a T cell subset sorted from them (not recorded which). The origin of the receptors is an adult woman who had mild COVID-19 (a few samples of this study predate the infection). Cell type and time point are not known.

The chain employs TRBV11-2 and TRBJ2-7; 7 bases map to TRBD2. CDR3 length: 17 amino acids. V trimming: 2 bases; J trimming: 2 bases; junction bases outside the gene matches: 12. Per germline, CDR1 SGHAT and CDR2 FQNNGV. The CDR3, as DNA: TGTGCCAGCAGCTTATCCGTCTCGGGCGGGAGTCCCTACGAGCAGTACTTC. Protein sequence: CASSLSVSGGSPYEQYF.

The rearrangement uses TRBV7-2 and TRBJ2-3; 10 bases align to TRBD1. V was clipped by 4 bases and J by 4 bases; unmatched bases: 5. The CDR3 contains 15 residues. Germline V lookup: CDR1 SGHTA, CDR2 FQGNSA. In nucleotides, the CDR3 is TGTGCCAGCAGCTCGGGACAGGGGCGGTCAGATACGCAGTATTTT. Amino acids: CASSSGQGRSDTQYF.

This clonotype was picked up a small number of times. The chain combines TRBV18 with TRBJ2-4, with TRBD2 matching 9 bases. V lost 3 bases and J lost 0; bases outside the gene matches: 12. In germline, CDR1 is KGHSH, CDR2 LQKENI. The CDR3 contains 19 residues. CDR3 protein: CASSPRDQPSGIAKNIQYF. DNA of the CDR3: TGTGCCAGCTCACCGAGGGACCAACCTAGCGGGATAGCCAAAAACATTCAGTACTTC. The full variable domain, rest sourced from reference TRBV18 and TRBJ2-4, is NAGVMQNPRHLVRRRGQEARLRCSPMKGHSHVYWYRQLPEEGLKFMVYLQKENIIDESGMPKERFSAEFPKEGPSILRIQQVVRGDSAAYFCASSPRDQPSGIAKNIQYFGAGTRLSVL.

The rearrangement joins TRBV12-3 or TRBV12-4 to TRBJ2-5; a possible D gene is TRBD2 (5 bases). This CDR3 is built from 13 residues. Trimming pared 6 bases from V and 5 bases from J, leaving 13 bases between. The CDR3 DNA reads as TGTGCCAGCAGCGCGGGTAGGGTGGAGACCCAGTACTTC. Its protein product is CASSAGRVETQYF.

This clonotype has more than one count but fewer than ten. This chain links TRBV4-1 with TRBJ2-1, with 8 bases identical to TRBD2. CDR1 MGHRA and CDR2 YSYEKL come from the germline V gene. V dropped 1 base and J dropped 8; count of bases not matched to a gene: 4. This CDR3 spans 14 amino acids. CDR3 in amino acids: CASSQVAGSDEQFF. The CDR3 nucleotides are TGCGCCAGCAGCCAAGTAGCGGGGTCTGATGAGCAGTTCTTC.

The chain uses TRBV5-1 and TRBJ1-1; D is undetermined. This CDR3 contains 14 residues. Trimming removed 1 base from V and 5 bases from J, with 12 bases in between. Germline CDR1 reads SGHRS; CDR2 reads YFSETQ. The CDR3 region is CASSLPSLGTEAFF. The CDR3 nucleotides are TGCGCCAGCAGCTTGCCCTCTTTGGGAACTGAAGCTTTCTTT.

The genes are TRBV6-6 and TRBJ2-7; tentatively, D is TRBD2 (6 bases). This CDR3 spans 12 amino acids. V lost 11 bases to trimming and J lost 6 bases, with 17 bases between them. Germline V gene sequence: CDR1 MNHNY, CDR2 SVGAGI (reference sequence). CDR3 bases: TGTGCCTACGCCGGGACTGCCGGCGAGCAGTACTTC. This translates into CAYAGTAGEQYF.

A few counts support this clonotype. This rearrangement joins TRBV25-1 to TRBJ2-7, with TRBD1 identical over 10 bases. The V segment lost 10 bases and the J segment 2 bases; nucleotides outside the gene matches: 5. This CDR3 has 13 amino acids. Germline loops: CDR1 MGHDK, CDR2 SYGVNS. The CDR3 nucleotides are TGTGCCACGAGAGGGACAGGGGCCTACGAGCAGTACTTC. This encodes CATRGTGAYEQYF.

This clonotype was picked up a small number of times. The gene calls are TRBV7-9 and TRBJ1-1; unclear D gene. The V gene lost 5 bases and the J gene lost 6 bases, with 10 bases spanning the gap. The CDR3 extends over 12 amino acids. Looked up from germline, CDR1 is SEHNR and CDR2 is FQNEAQ (reference sequence). CDR3 nucleotide sequence: TGTGCCAGCAGCACGATATACCCTGAAGCTTTCTTT. It specifies CASSTIYPEAFF.

This rearrangement joins TRBV9 to TRBJ2-1; D ambiguous. In germline, CDR1 is SGDLS, CDR2 YYNGEE. The ends were cut back, 0 bases at V and 1 base at J, with 11 bases in the middle. The CDR3 is 16 residues long. CDR3 DNA: TGTGCCAGCAGCGTAGCCGTGGATGAGTCCTACAATGAGCAGTTCTTC. As protein: CASSVAVDESYNEQFF.

The J gene is TRBJ2-7, the V gene TRBV30; D possibly uses TRBD1 or TRBD2 (5 bases each). CDR1 GTSNPN and CDR2 SVGIG come from the germline V gene (reference sequence). V lost 7 bases to trimming and J lost 4 bases, with 20 bases between them. CDR3 length equals 14 residues. The CDR3 sequence: CASSGRRPEYEQYF. Written as DNA, the CDR3 is TGTGCCTCATCGGGGCGTCGGCCGGAGTACGAGCAGTACTTC.

This clonotype was picked up a small number of times. The genes are TRBV5-1 and TRBJ2-3; 10 bases fit TRBD2. CDR1 is SGHRS, CDR2 YFSETQ, per germline. The V gene end was trimmed by 2 bases and the J gene end by 5 bases; junction bases not matched to a gene: 8. The CDR3 is 16 residues long. CDR3 nucleotide sequence: TGCGCCAGCAGCTTCAGAGCGGGGGGGCTTGGAGATACGCAGTATTTT. Its translation is CASSFRAGGLGDTQYF. The whole variable domain, remainder taken from reference TRBV5-1 and TRBJ2-3, is KAGVTQTPRYLIKTRGQQVTLSCSPISGHRSVSWYQQTPGQGLQFLFEYFSETQRNKGNFPGRFSGRQFSNSRSEMNVSTLELGDSALYLCASSFRAGGLGDTQYFGPGTRLTVL.

This clonotype was counted at least ten times. The V and J genes are TRBV24-1 and TRBJ2-2, with D uncertain. V lost 9 bases and J 4 bases, leaving 11 bases between the germline ends. Germline CDR1 KGHDR, CDR2 SFDVKD. The length of the CDR3 is 13 residues. The CDR3 reads CATGQASTGELFF. CDR3 in DNA: TGTGCCACCGGGCAGGCATCCACCGGGGAGCTGTTTTTT.

There are a few counts of this clonotype. V and J are TRBV5-5 and TRBJ2-1; D is possibly TRBD2 (6 bases). Germline V CDR1 and CDR2: SGHKS, YYEKEE (reference sequence). The CDR3 runs to 14 residues. V was cut by 5 bases and J by 10 bases, with 19 bases left in between. The CDR3 region is CASSWEEPMGEQFF. For the CDR3, the DNA is TGTGCCAGCAGTTGGGAGGAGCCAATGGGAGAGCAGTTCTTC.

The chain joins TRBV5-1 to TRBJ1-1; no firm D call. V was shortened by 0 bases and J by 3 bases, with 6 bases between the two germline ends. The CDR3 covers 13 residues. CDR1 and CDR2 from the germline V gene are SGHRS and YFSETQ. The CDR3: CASSLDIHTEAFF. CDR3 coding DNA: TGCGCCAGCAGCTTGGATATACACACTGAAGCTTTCTTT.

This clonotype was detected a few times. V gene TRBV11-2 combines with J gene TRBJ1-1; D unclear. Trimming took 5 bases from V and 5 from J, leaving 18 bases between them. The CDR3 has 15 amino acids. From germline, CDR1 is SGHAT and CDR2 FQNNGV. The CDR3 spells CASSPNGVRMTEAFF. Here the CDR3 DNA reads TGTGCCAGCAGCCCGAATGGGGTTCGAATGACTGAAGCTTTCTTT.

This rearrangement joins TRBV7-9 to TRBJ2-7; 13 positions agree with TRBD2. Trimming cost V 4 bases and J 6 bases; bases outside gene matches: 12. The germline CDR1 and CDR2 sequences are SEHNR and FQNEAQ (reference sequence). The CDR3 is made up of 17 amino acids. CDR3: CASSSTSGRSGFGEQYF. CDR3 DNA: TGTGCCAGCAGCTCGACTAGCGGGAGGTCCGGGTTCGGCGAGCAGTACTTC. The whole variable domain, remainder taken from reference TRBV7-9 and TRBJ2-7, is DTGVSQNPRHKITKRGQNVTFRCDPISEHNRLYWYRQTLGQGPEFLTYFQNEAQLEKSRLLSDRFSAERPKGSFSTLEIQRTEQGDSAMYLCASSSTSGRSGFGEQYFGPGTRLTVT.

This sequence joins TRBV6-2 or TRBV6-3 and TRBJ2-1; D is ambiguous. This CDR3 is built from 11 residues. CDR1 MNHEY and CDR2 SVGEGT come from the germline V gene. Trimming removed 6 bases from V and 10 bases from J, with 10 bases in between. The CDR3 region is CASSHTGEQFF. CDR3 DNA: TGTGCCAGCAGCCACACTGGGGAGCAGTTCTTC.

This clonotype was detected a few times. V gene TRBV6-6 combines with J gene TRBJ1-6; 8 positions agree with TRBD1. There are 15 residues in the CDR3. Germline CDR1 reads MNHNY; CDR2 reads SVGAGI (reference sequence). V lost 6 bases to trimming and J lost 7 bases; unmatched junction nucleotides: 8. The CDR3 sequence is CASSPAGQGNSPLHF. In nucleotides, the CDR3 is TGTGCCAGCAGCCCGGCCGGACAGGGAAATTCACCCCTCCACTTT.

CDR3 DNA: TGTGCCTCGGGGGGCGGGAGGGCCGGAACCGACGAGCAGTACTTC. Translation gives CASGGGRAGTDEQYF. The V gene is TRBV6-6, the J gene TRBJ2-7; 9 bases fit TRBD2. The germline V gene has CDR1 MNHNY and CDR2 SVGAGI (reference sequence). The CDR3 sequence is 15 residues long. V was pared by 11 bases and J by 5 bases, with 16 bases of the junction left unmatched.